The 27 T cell receptor beta chains in this list originate from one sample, sequenced in a study of technical replicates of blood from several donors. Produced via immunoSEQ multiplex PCR; TCRdb's table is partial and in-frame only. The data contain about 50,000 clones, about 95% of them singletons. Sequencing used PBMCs. These receptors were taken from a human donor in good health. Some clones in this sample may be carry-over from other donors' samples.

This clone was recorded only once. J is TRBJ1-5 and V is TRBV11-2, with 8 nucleotides matching TRBD1. Looked up from germline, CDR1 is SGHAT and CDR2 is FQNNGV. This CDR3 region has 13 residues. The V gene end was trimmed by 5 bases and the J gene end by 6 bases; junction bases not matched to a gene: 3. The CDR3 coding sequence is TGTGCCAGCAGCGCGACAGGGGTTCAGCCCCAGCATTTT. This translates into CASSATGVQPQHF.

The chain is built from TRBV2 and TRBJ1-2; no clear D. Trimming removed 5 bases from V and 8 bases from J, with 18 bases in between. The CDR3 totals 14 residues. CDR1 and CDR2 (germline): SNHLY, FYNNEI. CDR3 sequence reads: CASSPGSRVVGYTF. The DNA for the CDR3 is TGTGCCAGCAGTCCCGGGAGCAGAGTTGTAGGCTACACCTTC.

J is TRBJ2-7 and V is TRBV7-2; 7 bases agree with TRBD1. The length of the CDR3 is 15 residues. V trimming: 4 bases; J trimming: 4 bases; junction bases outside the gene matches: 10. Per the germline V gene, CDR1 is SGHTA and CDR2 is FQGNSA. The CDR3 DNA follows: TGTGCCAGCAGCTCGGCCGGGACAGCCTATTACGAGCAGTACTTC. This encodes CASSSAGTAYYEQYF.

The CDR3 is CASSPFNEQFF. The DNA of the CDR3 is TGTGCCAGCAGCCCTTTCAATGAGCAGTTCTTC. The chain carries TRBV7-6 and TRBJ2-1; D is uncertain. Trimming removed 5 bases from V and 6 bases from J, with 5 bases in between. Germline V lookup: CDR1 SGHVS, CDR2 FNYEAQ. This CDR3 region has 11 residues. The full variable domain, its missing parts supplied by reference TRBV7-6 and TRBJ2-1, is GAGVSQSPRYKVTKRGQDVALRCDPISGHVSLYWYRQALGQGPEFLTYFNYEAQQDKSGLPNDRFSAERPEGSISTLTIQRTEQRDSAMYRCASSPFNEQFFGPGTRLTVL.

The V gene is TRBV7-6, the J gene TRBJ1-5, with D uncertain. Germline V lookup: CDR1 SGHVS, CDR2 FNYEAQ. The germline V and J ends were trimmed by 2 bases and 3 bases, with 5 bases remaining between them. CDR3 length: 13 residues. The CDR3 here is CASSLFLNQPQHF. CDR3 nucleotide sequence: TGTGCCAGCAGCTTATTCCTCAATCAGCCCCAGCATTTT.

The CDR3: CSVGSGQDGNTIYF. The CDR3 nucleotides are TGCAGCGTCGGGTCGGGACAGGACGGAAACACCATATATTTT. The genes are TRBV29-1 and TRBJ1-3; 8 bases fit TRBD1. The CDR3 is 14 amino acids. After removal of 6 bases from V and 4 bases from J, the junction contained 8 bases not matched to a gene. Germline CDR1 SQVTM, CDR2 ANQGSEA.

The V call is TRBV7-2, the J call TRBJ1-1; D possibly corresponds to TRBD1 (5 bases). CDR1 and CDR2 from the germline V gene are SGHTA and FQGNSA. The CDR3 length is 14 residues. V lost 5 bases to trimming and J lost 1 base, with 11 bases between them. As DNA, the CDR3 is TGTGCCAGCAGCCGGCAGACAGAGAACACTGAAGCTTTCTTT. Translated: CASSRQTENTEAFF. Combining the CDR3 with reference TRBV7-2 and TRBJ1-1 gives the whole variable domain GAGVSQSPSNKVTEKGKDVELRCDPISGHTALYWYRQSLGQGLEFLIYFQGNSAPDKSGLPSDRFSAERTGGSVSTLTIQRTQQEDSAVYLCASSRQTENTEAFFGQGTRLTVV.

This clone was detected only once. This chain connects TRBV27 to TRBJ2-1, with 8 bases identical to TRBD1. The V gene's germline CDR1 is MNHEY and CDR2 SMNVEV (reference sequence). There are 17 residues in the CDR3. The V and J ends lost 4 bases and 0 bases, in that order; junction bases with no gene match: 8. The CDR3 spells CASSSQQGESSYNEQFF. The DNA of the CDR3 is TGTGCCAGCAGTTCGCAACAGGGGGAGAGCTCCTACAATGAGCAGTTCTTC.

This chain joins TRBV19 and TRBJ2-3; TRBD1 agrees at 10 bases. V shed 5 bases, J shed 0 bases, and the junction held 5 bases outside the gene matches. Germline V CDR1 and CDR2: LNHDA, SQIVND (reference sequence). The CDR3 is 16 amino acids. The CDR3 protein is CASSARQGASTDTQYF. In DNA, the CDR3 is TGTGCCAGTAGTGCCAGACAGGGGGCGAGCACAGATACGCAGTATTTT.

The J gene is TRBJ2-7, the V gene TRBV30; D gene uncertain. The CDR3 runs to 12 residues. V was pared by 8 bases and J by 0 bases, with 11 bases between. Germline CDR1 is GTSNPN and CDR2 is SVGIG (reference sequence). CDR3 protein: CAASDFSYEQYF. Written as DNA, the CDR3 is TGTGCCGCGTCCGACTTCTCCTACGAGCAGTACTTC.

The chain combines TRBV5-1 with TRBJ2-7; 9 nucleotides match TRBD1. The CDR3 spans 14 residues. Germline CDR1 and CDR2: SGHRS and YFSETQ. The V gene end was trimmed by 4 bases and the J gene end by 2 bases; junction bases not matched to a gene: 4. As DNA, the CDR3 is TGCGCCAGCAGCGGGGGGACAGGGACCTACGAGCAGTACTTC. Its protein is CASSGGTGTYEQYF.

The chain has TRBV6-6 and TRBJ2-6; tentatively, D is TRBD2 (5 bases). V lost 8 bases and J lost 0, with 14 bases in between. The CDR3 length is 16 residues. CDR1 is MNHNY, CDR2 SVGAGI, per germline (reference sequence). CDR3 DNA sequence: TGTGCCAGCTCGAGGGATCTCCCCTCTGGGGCCAACGTCCTGACTTTC. The encoded protein is CASSRDLPSGANVLTF.

The chain is built from TRBV11-2 and TRBJ2-1, with TRBD1 matching 9 bases. The CDR3 totals 17 residues. The junction had 9 bases not matched to a gene; V was cut back by 2 bases and J by 4 bases. Germline-derived CDR1 and CDR2 are SGHAT and FQNNGV. CDR3 DNA sequence: TGTGCCAGCAGCTTAATAGGTTGGGGGACAGGGTACAATGAGCAGTTCTTC. Its translation is CASSLIGWGTGYNEQFF.

J is TRBJ2-2 and V is TRBV2; TRBD2 matches 9 bases. The CDR3 runs 14 residues. V was clipped by 6 bases and J by 3 bases; unmatched bases: 2. Germline loops: CDR1 SNHLY, CDR2 FYNNEI. In DNA form, the CDR3 reads TGTGCCAGCAGCCAGCGGGGGGACACCGGGGAGCTGTTTTTT. Its translation: CASSQRGDTGELFF.

V is TRBV29-1 and J is TRBJ1-2, with D perhaps matching TRBD1 (5 bases). Germline CDR1 reads SQVTM; CDR2 reads ANQGSEA. Trimming removed 4 bases at V and 1 base at J, with 10 bases between. This CDR3 is built from 13 residues. CDR3 region: CSVVQGGNYGYTF. The CDR3 DNA is TGCAGCGTTGTCCAGGGAGGTAACTATGGCTACACCTTC.

This chain links TRBV7-3 with TRBJ1-1, with 7 bases identical to TRBD1. The CDR3 contains 13 residues. The germline CDR1 and CDR2 sequences are SGHTA and FQGTGA. J lost 7 bases, V lost 3 bases, and 5 bases had no gene match. CDR3 nucleotides: TGTGCCAGCAGCTTTGGGACAGAGTATGAAGCTTTCTTT. Encoded protein: CASSFGTEYEAFF.

CDR3 protein: CASRRGTGDYGYTF. The CDR3 nucleotides are TGTGCCAGCAGGAGAGGGACAGGGGACTATGGCTACACCTTC. The chain combines TRBV6-6 with TRBJ1-2; 10 nucleotides agree with TRBD1. Trimming at V came to 6 bases and at J to 3 bases, leaving 4 bases not matched to a gene. In germline, CDR1 is MNHNY, CDR2 SVGAGI (reference sequence). This CDR3 has 14 residues.

CDR3 DNA sequence: TGCAGTGCTTGGGACTCGGAGACCCAGTACTTC. Protein product: CSAWDSETQYF. The chain joins TRBV20-1 to TRBJ2-5, with D possibly TRBD2 on 6 matching bases. With 5 bases removed from V and 5 bases from J, the gap between germline ends came to 9 bases. The CDR3 covers 11 residues. Germline values: CDR1 DFQATT, CDR2 SNEGSKA (reference sequence).

The chain couples TRBV18 to TRBJ1-2; no clear D gene. The CDR3 is 12 residues long. Trimming shortened V by 6 bases and J by 5 bases, and 10 bases separated the two germline ends. Germline CDR1 is KGHSH and CDR2 is LQKENI. The CDR3 protein is CASSDGKYGYTF. For the CDR3, the DNA is TGTGCCAGCTCGGACGGGAAATATGGCTACACCTTC.

The rearrangement links TRBV23-1 to TRBJ1-3; 8 nucleotides agree with TRBD1. TRBV23-1 belongs to the ORF category, with a function that is uncertain. Unmatched junction bases numbered 7, after V lost 2 bases and J lost 4 bases. The CDR3 covers 16 residues. The CDR3 coding sequence is TGCGCCAGCAGTCAACGGGACAGGAGTACGGGAAACACCATATATTTT. Translation gives CASSQRDRSTGNTIYF.

This rearrangement joins TRBV6-1 to TRBJ1-4; D not certain. The CDR3 totals 15 residues. The V gene lost 5 bases and the J gene lost 3 bases, with 13 bases spanning the gap. The germline CDR1 and CDR2 sequences are MNHNS and SASEGT. Written as DNA, the CDR3 is TGTGCCAGCAGTCGGATGGGCCAGTCTAATGAAAAACTGTTTTTT. It is translated as CASSRMGQSNEKLFF.

The chain couples TRBV30 to TRBJ1-1; D is unclear. Per germline, CDR1 GTSNPN and CDR2 SVGIG (reference sequence). Trimming took 2 bases from V and 2 from J, leaving 12 bases between them. The CDR3 is made up of 14 amino acids. Written as DNA, the CDR3 is TGTGCCTGGAGTAGGACTAAGCCCAACACTGAAGCTTTCTTT. As protein: CAWSRTKPNTEAFF.

The CDR3 spells CASSEGLRQETQYF. As DNA, the CDR3 is TGTGCCAGCAGTGAAGGGCTGCGGCAAGAGACCCAGTACTTC. V usage is TRBV2 and J usage is TRBJ2-5, with unresolved D. Per germline, CDR1 SNHLY and CDR2 FYNNEI. The CDR3 runs 14 residues. Trimming left V 1 base short and J 2 bases short, with 8 bases between.

This chain joins TRBV9 and TRBJ2-7, with TRBD1 matching 9 bases. Trimming removed 3 bases from V and 7 bases from J; junction bases left unmatched: 11. The CDR3 length is 15 residues. Germline loops: CDR1 SGDLS, CDR2 YYNGEE. The CDR3 DNA is TGTGCCAGCAGCGCCCTGGGGACAGGGTGGGGTGAGCAGTACTTC. Its translation: CASSALGTGWGEQYF.

V usage is TRBV7-2 and J usage is TRBJ1-2; 11 positions match TRBD1. The CDR3 runs 17 residues. In germline, CDR1 is SGHTA, CDR2 FQGNSA. Unmatched junction bases numbered 7, after V lost 0 bases and J lost 4 bases. CDR3 region: CASSLAVRTGGGYGYTF. CDR3 sequence (DNA): TGTGCCAGCAGCTTAGCTGTACGGACAGGGGGCGGCTATGGCTACACCTTC. Variable domain in full (rest from reference TRBV7-2 and TRBJ1-2): GAGVSQSPSNKVTEKGKDVELRCDPISGHTALYWYRQSLGQGLEFLIYFQGNSAPDKSGLPSDRFSAERTGGSVSTLTIQRTQQEDSAVYLCASSLAVRTGGGYGYTFGSGTRLTVV.

The V and J genes are TRBV19 and TRBJ2-5; TRBD2 aligns across 7 bases. The V gene end was trimmed by 8 bases and the J gene end by 2 bases; junction bases not matched to a gene: 8. This CDR3 spans 14 amino acids. Per germline, CDR1 LNHDA and CDR2 SQIVND (reference sequence). For the CDR3, the DNA is TGTGCCAGTGCCCACCAGCGGGAACAAGAGACCCAGTACTTC. Its translation is CASAHQREQETQYF.

The V and J genes are TRBV5-6 and TRBJ2-3, with 7 bases identical to TRBD1. V gave up 4 bases and J gave up 0 bases; unmatched junction bases: 5. Germline CDR1 SGHDT, CDR2 YYEEEE. The CDR3 is made up of 15 amino acids. CDR3 loop: CASSTGTVSTDTQYF. The CDR3, as DNA: TGTGCCAGCAGCACAGGGACAGTTAGCACAGATACGCAGTATTTT.